Listed here are 11 T cell receptor beta chains from one sample, sequenced in a study of neoadjuvant anti-PD-1 for oral cavity cancer. Time point given: after neoadjuvant nivolumab, at surgical resection. Sequenced by immunoSEQ multiplex PCR; TCRdb stores in-frame clones only, minus some. The sample yields some 10,000 clones, 50% to 70% seen once. Sequenced material: tumor tissue, taken after nivolumab (anti-PD-1) treatment. All receptors derive from a person aged 35 to 85 with oral cavity squamous cell carcinoma.

The chain has TRBV7-6 and TRBJ2-1; TRBD2 matches at 13 bases. The germline CDR1 and CDR2 sequences are SGHVS and FNYEAQ. V lost 2 bases and J lost 8; bases outside the gene matches: 6. CDR3 length equals 16 residues. The chain's CDR3 is CASSLLLAGGGDEQFF. The CDR3 DNA follows: TGTGCCAGCAGCTTACTACTAGCGGGAGGGGGCGATGAGCAGTTCTTC.

The chain uses TRBV6-5 and TRBJ2-7, with D maybe TRBD2 (7 bases). The CDR3 contains 14 residues. Germline CDR1 MNHEY, CDR2 SVGAGI. V was pared by 8 bases and J by 4 bases, with 18 bases between. The DNA of the CDR3 is TGTGCCAGCTCGCGGGGGCAGTTTAGATACGAGCAGTACTTC. It is translated as CASSRGQFRYEQYF.

This rearrangement joins TRBV5-1 to TRBJ2-1; 13 nucleotides align to TRBD2. The CDR3 extends over 17 amino acids. V trimming: 4 bases; J trimming: 4 bases; junction bases outside the gene matches: 8. The germline V gene encodes CDR1 SGHRS and CDR2 YFSETQ. DNA for the CDR3: TGCGCCAGCAGCCTGAGGGGGACTAGCGGGATGTACAATGAGCAGTTCTTC. Protein product: CASSLRGTSGMYNEQFF.

In its sample, this clone was seen once. The chain is built from TRBV4-1 and TRBJ2-2, with TRBD1 matching over 7 bases. The J segment lost 2 bases and the V segment lost 4 bases, leaving 7 bases of the junction unmatched. This CDR3 has 16 amino acids. The germline V gene encodes CDR1 MGHRA and CDR2 YSYEKL. CDR3 protein: CASSRNGDSNTGELFF. As DNA, the CDR3 is TGCGCCAGCAGCCGAAATGGGGACAGCAACACCGGGGAGCTGTTTTTT.

The chain has TRBV18 and TRBJ1-2; 11 positions agree with TRBD1. Germline-derived CDR1 and CDR2 are KGHSH and LQKENI. This CDR3 is built from 15 residues. V was pared by 5 bases and J by 7 bases, with 9 bases of the junction left unmatched. Here the CDR3 DNA reads TGTGCCAGCTCATCGGGGACAGGGGGTTTGATTGGCTACACCTTC. It translates to CASSSGTGGLIGYTF.

The chain combines TRBV16 with TRBJ1-2; D ambiguous. Trimming removed 4 bases from V and 0 bases from J, with 12 bases in between. The germline V gene has CDR1 KGHSY and CDR2 FQNENV. The CDR3 contains 15 residues. The CDR3 nucleotides are TGTGCCAGCAGCCCTACCATCGGGGCTAACTATGGCTACACCTTC. Encoded protein: CASSPTIGANYGYTF.

This sequence joins TRBV4-1 and TRBJ1-4; 7 bases are shared with TRBD1. The length of the CDR3 is 19 residues. The germline V gene has CDR1 MGHRA and CDR2 YSYEKL. Trimming cost V 0 bases and J 8 bases; bases outside gene matches: 18. The CDR3 region is CASSQESWTGSFGVEKLFF. The CDR3 region has the DNA TGCGCCAGCAGCCAAGAAAGTTGGACAGGATCATTTGGGGTGGAAAAACTGTTTTTT.

The V gene is TRBV27, the J gene TRBJ2-1; 12 positions match TRBD2. This CDR3 spans 18 amino acids. CDR1 is MNHEY and CDR2 is SMNVEV in the germline V gene (reference sequence). Trimming removed 6 bases from V and 0 bases from J; junction bases left unmatched: 9. The CDR3 protein is CASSQGLAGSSSYNEQFF. The CDR3 DNA sequence: TGTGCCAGCAGCCAAGGACTAGCGGGGAGCAGCTCCTACAATGAGCAGTTCTTC.

V usage is TRBV20-1 and J usage is TRBJ1-3; a possible D gene is TRBD1 (5 bases). The CDR3 has 11 amino acids. Germline CDR1 and CDR2: DFQATT and SNEGSKA (reference sequence). V was trimmed by 6 bases and J by 9 bases, leaving 12 bases between them. CDR3 nucleotides: TGCAGTGCCCCTGCGGGGGGCACCATATATTTT. Translation: CSAPAGGTIYF.

J is TRBJ1-2 and V is TRBV7-2; maybe TRBD1 (5 bases). V lost 5 bases to trimming and J lost 5 bases, with 9 bases between them. Germline lookup yields CDR1 SGHTA and CDR2 FQGNSA. This CDR3 spans 12 amino acids. CDR3 nucleotide sequence: TGTGCCAGCAGCGACAGAACATATGGCTACACCTTC. Translating it yields CASSDRTYGYTF.

The chain combines TRBV15 with TRBJ1-5; 7 nucleotides match TRBD1. From germline, CDR1 is LNHNV and CDR2 YYDKDF (reference sequence). Losses at the gene ends were 2 bases for V and 6 bases for J; bases not matched to a gene: 10. The length of the CDR3 is 16 residues. CDR3 loop: CATSRLPGQIGQPQHF. CDR3 DNA: TGTGCCACCAGCAGACTACCGGGACAGATCGGTCAGCCCCAGCATTTT.